This paragraph covers one T cell receptor (beta chain) sequence. The source of the sample is a study of regulatory T cells in long-lasting Graves disease. Time point reported: newly diagnosed GD, antithyroid drugs for less than 3 months. PBMC-derived RNA was used for the TCR library. Libraries of TCR beta came from iRepertoire HTBI primers plus Arm-PCR of CDR3 regions. TCRdb fed the multiplex PCR reads into MiXCR, producing one record per CDR3 protein. Of 400,000 to 650,000 distinct CDR3 sequences listed, about 16% are singletons. Per germline, CDR1 SGHDT and CDR2 YYEEEE. CDR3 length equals 15 residues. Deletions cut 4 bases from V and 4 bases from J, with 17 bases between. The sample was also linked to a second study, of T cells in Graves' hyperthyroidism and ophthalmopathy. That investigation notes: Hyperthyroidism in the patients, aged 18 to 65, was newly diagnosed and under 2 months in duration. Uncontrolled infection, other autoimmune disease, pregnancy or lactation led to exclusion. Researchers ran a first-round RT-PCR on the TCR CDR3 using the HTBI primer set.

The V gene is TRBV5-6, the J gene TRBJ1-1; D not certain. Sequencing was performed on peripheral blood mononuclear cells (PBMCs), taken at new diagnosis, from a patient treated with antithyroid drugs. This receptor was identified in a woman aged 35-60 years with Graves disease. The CDR3 sequence is CASSQGSLSSTEAFF. The CDR3 DNA is TGTGCCAGCAGCCAAGGGAGCCTTTCTAGCACTGAAGCTTTCTTT.